This TCR beta chain was obtained from a study of cytomegalovirus exposure and HLA in healthy donors. For the study at large: As an earlier analysis found, about 179 million T cells yielded around 110 million unique TCR beta sequences.

60 Vbeta and 13 Jbeta primers were used in PCR. The protocol was immunoSEQ multiplex PCR, while the TCRdb copy is restricted to in-frame clones and leaves out a portion. The table records 55,000 to 75,000 clones, around 72% of them present only once. This clone was observed a few times. The sequence was obtained from a woman between 25 and 40 years old in good health and CMV-seropositive. Material: PBMCs.

The CDR3 DNA reads TGTGCCAGCAGTGCCGCCGGGACAGTCCTCTATGGCTACACCTTC. It is translated as CASSAAGTVLYGYTF. This sequence joins TRBV28 and TRBJ1-2; TRBD1 matches at 7 bases. The germline V gene has CDR1 MDHEN and CDR2 SYDVKM. This CDR3 has 15 amino acids. V trimming: 5 bases; J trimming: 4 bases; junction bases outside the gene matches: 10.